This T cell receptor beta chain is drawn from a study of human T cells and chemical hapten exposure. The V end lost 0 bases, the J end lost 2 bases, and 6 bases lay between the germline ends. The germline gives CDR1 DFQATT, CDR2 SNEGSKA (reference sequence). The length of the CDR3 is 13 residues. This clonotype was counted ten times or more. Its antigen is unidentified. The time point denotes: patch test 1, 2 weeks after DPC sensitization. Noted treatment: therapeutic diphenylcyclopropenone sensitization with weekly scalp DPC. The study, taken as a whole, reports: Expanded TCRs showed more large CDR3 clusters than pre-sensitization or healthy control sets.

One entry per CDR3 protein, called by TCRdb with MiXCR from the RACE reads. The sample has around 52,000 distinct CDR3 sequences; about 9% are singletons. The TCR was taken from a middle-aged woman with alopecia areata. Some clones in this sample may be carry-over from other donors' samples. The chain carries TRBV20-1 and TRBJ2-3; D is unclear. This material consisted of whole blood, taken in connection with sensitization to the hapten diphenylcyclopropenone (DPC). CDR3 DNA sequence: TGCAGTGCTAGAGATCGGACCACAGATACGCAGTATTTT. Translated: CSARDRTTDTQYF.